A single sample is the source of the 24 T cell receptor beta chains below, sequenced in a study of post-analysis software for immune sequencing data. Findings and limits, study-wide: In patients, TRBV5-6, TRBV5-1 and TRBV20-1 belonged to 4 or 5 TRBV segments found more frequently than in controls.

TCR beta cDNA libraries had unique molecular identifiers. TCRdb itself ran the PCR reads through MiXCR, one entry per CDR3 protein. The top ten clones hold roughly 4.4% of a sample with fewer than 900,000 distinct CDR3 sequences, about half of them seen once. For these receptors, no antigen is known. The sample comprised blood. The receptors originated from a girl under 18 with multiple sclerosis.

The CDR3 DNA reads as TGCAGTGCTAGAACAGGGGGCCCCCGATTCTATGGCTACACCTTC. As protein: CSARTGGPRFYGYTF. The chain joins TRBV20-1 to TRBJ1-2; TRBD1 matches at 9 bases. The CDR3 sequence is 15 residues long. The J segment lost 4 bases and the V segment lost 2 bases, leaving 8 bases of the junction unmatched. Germline assignment: CDR1 DFQATT and CDR2 SNEGSKA (reference sequence).

The CDR3 region is CSAQLAGAGDTQYF. The CDR3 DNA reads as TGCAGTGCCCAACTAGCGGGTGCCGGTGATACGCAGTATTTT. The V gene is TRBV20-1, the J gene TRBJ2-3; TRBD2 aligns across 9 bases. Germline V gene sequence: CDR1 DFQATT, CDR2 SNEGSKA (reference sequence). The CDR3 is 14 amino acids. With V trimmed by 6 bases and J by 6 bases, 10 bases remained unmatched.

To note about this clonotype: One junction end does not reproduce the germline sequence, and a read error may be involved. The chain employs TRBV12-3 or TRBV12-4 and TRBJ2-1; 8 nucleotides match TRBD1. The CDR3 consists of 15 residues. The chain's CDR3 is CASILEQGVSIEQFF. The CDR3 DNA follows: TGTGCCAGCATTTTAGAACAGGGGGTTTCGATTGAGCAGTTCTTC.

The chain joins TRBV24-1 to TRBJ2-5, with 12 bases aligning to TRBD1. The V gene's germline CDR1 is KGHDR and CDR2 SFDVKD. The CDR3 covers 15 residues. V dropped 3 bases and J dropped 5; count of bases not matched to a gene: 3. CDR3 sequence (DNA): TGTGCCACCAGTGATAGGGACAGGGGGCTGGAGACCCAGTACTTC. Its protein is CATSDRDRGLETQYF.

The chain has TRBV28 and TRBJ2-4; tentatively, D is TRBD1 (5 bases). Germline lookup yields CDR1 MDHEN and CDR2 SYDVKM. V gave up 3 bases and J gave up 1 base, with 13 bases separating them. The CDR3 runs to 16 residues. CDR3 residues: CASSFQGLGAKNIQYF. The CDR3 DNA sequence: TGTGCCAGCAGTTTTCAGGGCTTGGGGGCCAAAAACATTCAGTACTTC.

This chain links TRBV6-2 or TRBV6-3 with TRBJ2-7; the D call may be TRBD1 or TRBD2 (5 bases each). CDR3 size: 13 residues. Germline V gene lookup returns CDR1 MNHEY and CDR2 SVGEGT. V lost 2 bases and J 7 bases, leaving 12 bases between the germline ends. CDR3 protein: CASSYDGDGEQYF. The DNA for the CDR3 is TGTGCCAGCAGTTACGACGGGGACGGTGAGCAGTACTTC.

This clonotype was detected a few times. The DNA of the CDR3 is TGTGCCAGCAGCACGCAGGGCAGCCATGGCGAGCAGTACTTC. Its protein is CASSTQGSHGEQYF. The genes are TRBV7-2 and TRBJ2-5; maybe TRBD1 (5 bases). The J call may be faulty, since TRBJ2-7 better matches the DNA end. CDR1 is SGHTA, CDR2 FQGNSA, per germline. The CDR3 totals 14 residues.

This chain joins TRBV29-1 and TRBJ2-1; TRBD2 aligns across 14 bases. After removal of 6 bases from V and 8 bases from J, the junction contained 9 bases not matched to a gene. Per the germline V gene, CDR1 is SQVTM and CDR2 is ANQGSEA. The CDR3 runs 15 residues. The CDR3 DNA sequence: TGCAGCGTCGCCAAGACTAGCGGGAGGGCCCATGAGCAGTTCTTC. Protein: CSVAKTSGRAHEQFF.

The chain links TRBV12-3 or TRBV12-4 to TRBJ2-4; TRBD2 aligns across 10 bases. V was pared by 7 bases and J by 0 bases, with 3 bases of the junction left unmatched. The CDR3 loop spans 15 amino acids. CDR3 region: CASTTSGKAKNIQYF. Here the CDR3 DNA reads TGTGCCAGCACCACTAGCGGGAAAGCCAAAAACATTCAGTACTTC.

This clonotype appeared once. The chain joins TRBV5-1 to TRBJ2-2; the match to TRBD1 covers 8 bases. The CDR3 spans 15 residues. J was trimmed by 5 bases and V by 6 bases; bases with no gene match: 9. Germline V gene lookup returns CDR1 SGHRS and CDR2 YFSETQ. The CDR3 protein is CASTPDRDTTGELFF. CDR3 nucleotides: TGCGCCAGCACCCCGGACAGGGATACTACCGGGGAGCTGTTTTTT.

This clonotype was seen repeatedly, ten times or more. The gene calls are TRBV5-1 and TRBJ2-7, with D possibly matching TRBD1 (6 bases). The V gene's germline CDR1 is SGHRS and CDR2 YFSETQ. The CDR3 is 13 residues long. The V end lost 0 bases, the J end lost 3 bases, and 7 bases lay between the germline ends. In nucleotides, the CDR3 is TGCGCCAGCAGCTTGGACAGGGACTACGAGCAGTACTTC. Protein product: CASSLDRDYEQYF.

This clonotype was recorded a few times. The chain recombines TRBV7-9 with TRBJ1-1; tentative D call: TRBD1 (5 bases). CDR3 length: 11 residues. V was pared by 6 bases and J by 8 bases, with 10 bases between. Per the germline V gene, CDR1 is SEHNR and CDR2 is FQNEAQ (reference sequence). CDR3 loop: CASSWRGEAFF. In DNA, the CDR3 is TGTGCCAGCAGTTGGCGGGGGGAAGCTTTCTTT.

This clonotype was counted only a few times. The V call is TRBV7-9, the J call TRBJ2-1; D unclear. Trimming removed 3 bases from V and 5 bases from J, with 11 bases in between. The CDR3 is 14 residues long. In germline, CDR1 is SEHNR, CDR2 FQNEAQ (reference sequence). Here the CDR3 reads CASSFPSVDNEQFF. CDR3 bases: TGTGCCAGCAGCTTCCCCTCAGTAGACAATGAGCAGTTCTTC.

This clonotype was counted only a few times. The V call is TRBV7-2, the J call TRBJ2-1; D may be TRBD1 (5 bases). CDR3 length equals 13 residues. The germline V gene has CDR1 SGHTA and CDR2 FQGNSA. V gave up 6 bases and J gave up 8 bases, with 14 bases separating them. The CDR3 region is CASRFGAMDEQFF. The DNA for the CDR3 is TGTGCCAGCAGATTTGGGGCCATGGATGAGCAGTTCTTC. Full variable domain (rest looked up from reference TRBV7-2 and TRBJ2-1): GAGVSQSPSNKVTEKGKDVELRCDPISGHTALYWYRQSLGQGLEFLIYFQGNSAPDKSGLPSDRFSAERTGGSVSTLTIQRTQQEDSAVYLCASRFGAMDEQFFGPGTRLTVL.

The gene calls are TRBV15 and TRBJ1-1, with a weak D call TRBD1 (5 bases). This CDR3 comprises 14 residues. V gave up 1 base and J gave up 6 bases, with 12 bases separating them. The germline V gene encodes CDR1 LNHNV and CDR2 YYDKDF (reference sequence). CDR3 sequence reads: CATSRVTGISEAFF. The CDR3 bases are TGTGCCACCAGCAGAGTTACAGGTATTTCTGAAGCTTTCTTT.

The chain uses TRBV15 and TRBJ2-6; D call uncertain. This CDR3 comprises 18 residues. Germline V gene lookup returns CDR1 LNHNV and CDR2 YYDKDF (reference sequence). V was clipped by 3 bases and J by 0 bases, with 15 bases between them. DNA for the CDR3: TGTGCCACCAGCAGCACGGACGGATTACTCTCTGGGGCCAACGTCCTGACTTTC. As protein: CATSSTDGLLSGANVLTF.

This clonotype appeared a few times. The J gene is TRBJ1-1, the V gene TRBV29-1; 9 nucleotides align to TRBD1. The CDR3 extends over 14 amino acids. CDR1 is SQVTM and CDR2 is ANQGSEA in the germline V gene. Trimming took 7 bases from V and 1 from J; bases not matched to a gene: 7. The CDR3 here is CSAGTGQGNTEAFF. Written as DNA, the CDR3 is TGCAGCGCTGGGACAGGGCAGGGGAACACTGAAGCTTTCTTT. Together with reference TRBV29-1 and TRBJ1-1, the CDR3 gives the full variable domain: SAVISQKPSRDICQRGTSLTIQCQVDSQVTMMFWYRQQPGQSLTLIATANQGSEATYESGFVIDKFPISRPNLTFSTLTVSNMSPEDSSIYLCSAGTGQGNTEAFFGQGTRLTVV.

This clonotype has at least ten counts. The chain carries TRBV24-1 and TRBJ1-5; TRBD1 might be the D (5 bases). The CDR3 loop spans 15 amino acids. Trimming took off 3 bases at V and 4 bases at J, with 12 bases between the two ends. Germline V gives CDR1 KGHDR, CDR2 SFDVKD. CDR3 loop: CATSDRGAGNQPQHF. In DNA, the CDR3 is TGTGCCACCAGTGATCGCGGGGCAGGTAATCAGCCCCAGCATTTT.

This clonotype has a single count. The chain carries TRBV10-3 and TRBJ2-5, with 12 bases that match TRBD2. This CDR3 is built from 16 residues. The germline CDR1 and CDR2 sequences are ENHRY and SYGVKD. V was clipped by 8 bases and J by 11 bases; unmatched bases: 18. The CDR3 sequence: CAIAHLLAGGSNEQYF. CDR3 sequence (DNA): TGTGCCATCGCCCACTTACTAGCGGGAGGAAGCAATGAGCAGTACTTC.

This chain's CDR3 is CASSFSVLYNEQFF. The DNA of the CDR3 is TGTGCCAGCAGTTTCTCCGTCCTCTACAATGAGCAGTTCTTC. The chain joins TRBV27 to TRBJ2-1; no definite D call. The V end lost 3 bases, the J end lost 3 bases, and 9 bases lay between the germline ends. The CDR3 runs 14 residues. Looked up from germline, CDR1 is MNHEY and CDR2 is SMNVEV (reference sequence).

J is TRBJ2-1 and V is TRBV24-1, with TRBD2 identical over 9 bases. The CDR3 loop spans 13 amino acids. CDR1 is KGHDR, CDR2 SFDVKD, per germline. The J segment lost 3 bases and the V segment lost 9 bases, leaving 2 bases of the junction unmatched. The CDR3 coding sequence is TGTGCCACCGGACTAGCGAACTACAATGAGCAGTTCTTC. Its translation: CATGLANYNEQFF.

This rearrangement joins TRBV4-1 to TRBJ2-5; D remains unclear. CDR3 length equals 13 residues. V lost 0 bases and J 11 bases, leaving 13 bases between the germline ends. CDR1 is MGHRA and CDR2 is YSYEKL in the germline V gene. This CDR3 reads CASSQDLARGQYF. The CDR3 DNA reads TGCGCCAGCAGCCAAGATTTAGCCCGTGGGCAGTACTTC.

The chain uses TRBV6-1 and TRBJ2-1, with TRBD1 as a possible D gene (6 bases). The germline CDR1 and CDR2 sequences are MNHNS and SASEGT. The CDR3 contains 15 residues. V was pared by 2 bases and J by 4 bases, with 12 bases between. The CDR3 loop is CASSELGHIYNEQFF. CDR3 in DNA: TGTGCCAGCAGTGAATTGGGACATATATACAATGAGCAGTTCTTC.

The chain carries TRBV20-1 and TRBJ2-5; D uncertain. Trimming removed 3 bases from V and 5 bases from J, with 13 bases in between. The CDR3 extends over 13 amino acids. Germline-derived CDR1 and CDR2 are DFQATT and SNEGSKA (reference sequence). CDR3 sequence: CSARPGSTETQYF. CDR3 in DNA: TGCAGTGCTAGGCCGGGCTCAACCGAGACCCAGTACTTC.